This T cell receptor beta chain derives from a study of blood T cells in healthy people across ages. Alongside a J-beta primer mix, a sample-barcoded 5' primer served in a second PCR lasting roughly 6 to 11 cycles. TCRdb re-derived calls from the 5' RACE reads in MiXCR, one entry per CDR3 protein. The repertoire holds about 320,000 distinct CDR3 sequences, with less than 30% as singletons. Remarks on this clonotype: The antigen is unknown.

Total RNA extracted from each sample amounted to at least 5.5 micrograms. Points from the study as a whole: Age showed a roughly linear inverse relationship with TCR beta diversity per million T cells. It was not known whether donors were CMV positive (a possible confounder of expanded clonotype changes). Among long-lived donors, naive CD4+ cells were more numerous and diversity higher than in aged donors.

The sequenced sample was blood. This TCR was recovered from a woman in her seventies in good health.

The CDR3 sequence: CASSQTLGSTDTQYF. As DNA, the CDR3 is TGTGCCAGCAGCCAGACTTTGGGTAGCACAGATACGCAGTATTTT. The gene calls are TRBV3-1 and TRBJ2-3, with unresolved D. Germline lookup yields CDR1 LGHDT and CDR2 YNNKEL (reference sequence). This CDR3 spans 15 amino acids. The ends were cut back, 3 bases at V and 0 bases at J, with 10 bases in the middle.